This entry describes one T cell receptor (beta chain). Its antigen is as yet unknown. In germline, CDR1 is MNHEY, CDR2 SVGAGI. This CDR3 contains 16 residues. V shed 1 base and J shed 0 bases, with 9 bases lying between them. This sample is drawn from a study of T cells after yellow fever vaccination. The wider study: Where fractions had low cell numbers, libraries were prepared from them with the SMART-Seq v4 Ultra Low Input RNA kit. General study findings and limits: Most clones from primary vaccination were detected again post-booster (around 96% CD4, 88% CD8).

5'RACE template switching produced TCR cDNA carrying a universal primer site and UMIs. TCRdb re-called the 5' RACE reads with MiXCR, one entry per CDR3 protein. The sample yields more than 80,000 distinct CDR3 sequences, approximately 5.5% seen once. The TCR originated in a man aged 18 to 29 who received the YFV17D yellow fever vaccine. The sample in question was CD8+ T cells sorted from PBMCs, obtained 10 days after the yellow fever booster vaccination. The V and J genes are TRBV6-5 and TRBJ1-4, with D hard to call. The CDR3 nucleotides read TGTGCCAGCAGTTACTTCCAGGATTCAACTAATGAAAAACTGTTTTTT. It encodes CASSYFQDSTNEKLFF.